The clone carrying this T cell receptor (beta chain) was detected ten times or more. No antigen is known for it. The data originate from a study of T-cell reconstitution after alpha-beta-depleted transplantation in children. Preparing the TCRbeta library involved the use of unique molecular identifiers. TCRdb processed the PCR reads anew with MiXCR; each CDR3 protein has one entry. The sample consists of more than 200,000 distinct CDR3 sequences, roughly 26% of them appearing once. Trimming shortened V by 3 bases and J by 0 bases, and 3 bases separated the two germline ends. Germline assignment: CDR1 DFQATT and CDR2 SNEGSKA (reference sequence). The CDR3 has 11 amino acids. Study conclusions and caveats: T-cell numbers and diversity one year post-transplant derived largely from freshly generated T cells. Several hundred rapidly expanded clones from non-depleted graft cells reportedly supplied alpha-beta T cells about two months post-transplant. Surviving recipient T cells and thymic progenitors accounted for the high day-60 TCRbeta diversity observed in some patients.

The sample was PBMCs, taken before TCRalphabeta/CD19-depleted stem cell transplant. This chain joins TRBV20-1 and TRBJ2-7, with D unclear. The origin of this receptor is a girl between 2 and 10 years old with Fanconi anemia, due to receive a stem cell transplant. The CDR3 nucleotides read TGCAGTGCTAGGTTCTCCTACGAGCAGTACTTC. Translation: CSARFSYEQYF.